Below, 17 T cell receptor beta chains from the same sample are listed, as sequenced in a study of T cell changes during pregnancy in multiple sclerosis. Repertoires were generated with immunoSEQ multiplex PCR, while TCRdb's copy carries only in-frame clones and drops some. The data show about 59,000 clones, around nine tenths seen once. The material sequenced was peripheral blood from another person, used as feeder cells. Every receptor here comes from a human donor whose cells served as feeder cells for cultures in a pregnancy study.

This chain uses TRBV20-1 with TRBJ1-1, with TRBD1 identical over 9 bases. Germline values: CDR1 DFQATT, CDR2 SNEGSKA (reference sequence). With V trimmed by 7 bases and J by 7 bases, 4 bases remained unmatched. The CDR3 length is 11 residues. The CDR3 DNA reads TGCAGTGGACGGACAGGGGTTGAAGCTTTCTTT. This encodes CSGRTGVEAFF.

J is TRBJ1-1 and V is TRBV20-1; D not resolved. The CDR3 has 11 residues. V was shortened by 3 bases and J by 7 bases, with 9 bases between the two germline ends. Germline-derived CDR1 and CDR2 are DFQATT and SNEGSKA (reference sequence). The CDR3 is CSASNRLEAFF. Here the CDR3 DNA reads TGCAGTGCTAGTAACAGACTTGAAGCTTTCTTT.

This clone appeared once. The chain recombines TRBV29-1 with TRBJ2-5; maybe TRBD1 (5 bases). Germline V gene sequence: CDR1 SQVTM, CDR2 ANQGSEA. The CDR3 has 14 residues. The V gene lost 5 bases and the J gene lost 5 bases, with 18 bases spanning the gap. The CDR3 DNA sequence: TGCAGCGTTTTGACAGTTGCCCTGGATGAGACCCAGTACTTC. Protein sequence: CSVLTVALDETQYF.

This rearrangement joins TRBV4-1 to TRBJ2-2, with D possibly being TRBD1 or TRBD2 (5 bases each). V was cut by 2 bases and J by 7 bases, with 23 bases left in between. The CDR3 spans 18 residues. Germline V gene sequence: CDR1 MGHRA, CDR2 YSYEKL. The CDR3 loop is CASSQTTVGPRSGGELFF. The CDR3 nucleotides read TGCGCCAGCAGCCAAACTACCGTGGGACCTCGGAGCGGCGGGGAGCTGTTTTTT.

The rearrangement links TRBV7-6 to TRBJ2-1; D gene ambiguous. Trimming took 6 bases from V and 8 from J, leaving 11 bases between them. The CDR3 loop spans 12 amino acids. Germline V gives CDR1 SGHVS, CDR2 FNYEAQ. The CDR3 region has the DNA TGTGCCAGCAGTCAGCCAGTTGATGAGCAGTTCTTC. It codes for CASSQPVDEQFF.

The V and J genes are TRBV18 and TRBJ2-5; 7 positions match TRBD1. CDR1 is KGHSH and CDR2 is LQKENI in the germline V gene. Trimming took 2 bases from V and 2 from J; bases not matched to a gene: 2. The CDR3 length is 14 residues. CDR3 bases: TGTGCCAGCTCACCAGACAGGGAACAAGAGACCCAGTACTTC. The encoded protein is CASSPDREQETQYF.

As to this clone: The CDR3 carries no conserved terminal phenylalanine or tryptophan, so it likely arises from a read error. The DNA is left out, because the CDR3 cannot be placed on it with certainty; the CDR3 is given as TCRdb lists it. The chain is built from TRBV19 and TRBJ1-1. The CDR3 length equals 14 residues, ends included. Germline V gene lookup returns CDR1 LNHDA and CDR2 SQIVND (reference sequence). The chain's CDR3 is CASSMGDTPAPDWV.

The chain employs TRBV5-4 and TRBJ1-2, with TRBD1 identical over 7 bases. V was pared by 6 bases and J by 4 bases, with 12 bases of the junction left unmatched. The germline V gene encodes CDR1 SGHNT and CDR2 YYREEE (reference sequence). There are 15 residues in the CDR3. The CDR3 bases are TGTGCCAGCAACTGGGATCCCGGGACAGTCTATGGCTACACCTTC. Amino acid sequence: CASNWDPGTVYGYTF.

The chain uses TRBV29-1 and TRBJ1-2; 7 bases line up with TRBD1. This CDR3 contains 13 residues. Germline CDR1 SQVTM, CDR2 ANQGSEA. J gave up 0 bases and V 2 bases, and 0 bases lay outside the gene matches. The DNA for the CDR3 is TGCAGCGTTGAACAGGGGGCTAACTATGGCTACACCTTC. Its translation: CSVEQGANYGYTF. The full variable domain, in which reference TRBV29-1 and TRBJ1-2 provide the parts outside the CDR3, is SAVISQKPSRDICQRGTSLTIQCQVDSQVTMMFWYRQQPGQSLTLIATANQGSEATYESGFVIDKFPISRPNLTFSTLTVSNMSPEDSSIYLCSVEQGANYGYTFGSGTRLTVV.

The chain links TRBV27 to TRBJ2-5; 14 bases map to TRBD2. Germline-derived CDR1 and CDR2 are MNHEY and SMNVEV (reference sequence). The CDR3 runs to 19 residues. Losses at the gene ends were 7 bases for V and 2 bases for J; bases not matched to a gene: 15. The CDR3 DNA reads TGTGCCAGCATCTCCCAGTGGACTAGCGGGGGGACTAGTCAAGAGACCCAGTACTTC. Protein sequence: CASISQWTSGGTSQETQYF.

The chain employs TRBV19 and TRBJ1-1; D unclear. CDR3 length equals 13 residues. Trimming shortened V by 4 bases and J by 1 base, and 7 bases separated the two germline ends. Germline CDR1 is LNHDA and CDR2 is SQIVND (reference sequence). In nucleotides, the CDR3 is TGTGCCAGTAGTAAACGGACGAACACTGAAGCTTTCTTT. This translates into CASSKRTNTEAFF.

The genes are TRBV7-9 and TRBJ2-2; D might be TRBD1 (6 bases). The CDR3 covers 15 residues. The V gene's germline CDR1 is SEHNR and CDR2 FQNEAQ (reference sequence). The V and J ends lost 6 bases and 5 bases respectively, with 16 bases between them. CDR3 amino acids: CASRDGAGETGELFF. In DNA form, the CDR3 reads TGTGCCAGCAGGGACGGGGCAGGGGAAACCGGGGAGCTGTTTTTT.

The CDR3 loop reads CASTLSTGANYGYTF. DNA for the CDR3: TGTGCCAGCACTCTTTCCACAGGGGCTAACTATGGCTACACCTTC. The V call is TRBV2, the J call TRBJ1-2, with 7 bases aligning to TRBD1. The CDR3 has 15 amino acids. The germline V gene has CDR1 SNHLY and CDR2 FYNNEI. The V gene end was trimmed by 7 bases and the J gene end by 0 bases; junction bases not matched to a gene: 8.

This clone was seen once. The chain's CDR3 is CASSINPDSYEQYF. As DNA, the CDR3 is TGTGCCAGTAGTATCAACCCGGACTCCTACGAGCAGTACTTC. This chain uses TRBV19 with TRBJ2-7, with no clear D. The CDR3 loop spans 14 amino acids. Germline CDR1 is LNHDA and CDR2 is SQIVND (reference sequence). V lost 3 bases to trimming and J lost 0 bases, with 9 bases between them.

The chain carries TRBV5-6 and TRBJ1-3; D gene uncertain. Germline CDR1 reads SGHDT; CDR2 reads YYEEEE. V gave up 0 bases and J gave up 0 bases, with 4 bases separating them. This CDR3 has 14 residues. For the CDR3, the DNA is TGTGCCAGCAGCTTGGACCTCTCTGGAAACACCATATATTTT. Translated: CASSLDLSGNTIYF.

The chain joins TRBV28 to TRBJ1-5, with 8 positions matching TRBD1. V shed 3 bases and J 2 bases; nucleotides not matched to a gene: 6. This CDR3 contains 16 residues. In germline, CDR1 is MDHEN, CDR2 SYDVKM. CDR3 DNA sequence: TGTGCCAGCAGTTTCCTTGGACAGGGTGGCAATCAGCCCCAGCATTTT. It codes for CASSFLGQGGNQPQHF.

As concerns this clone: Other DNA sequences in this sample translate to the same CDR3. This sequence joins TRBV7-2 and TRBJ2-7; D ambiguous. CDR1 is SGHTA and CDR2 is FQGNSA in the germline V gene. This CDR3 spans 13 amino acids. Trimming took 1 base from V and 2 from J, leaving 6 bases between them. The CDR3 sequence: CASSLGGTYEQYF. The CDR3 nucleotides are TGTGCCAGCAGCTTAGGGGGAACCTACGAGCAGTACTTC.